This T cell receptor beta chain was recorded in a study of regulatory T cells in long-lasting Graves disease. Study findings and constraints: Authors noted too few samples as a limitation.

Arm-PCR of CDR3 regions and iRepertoire HTBI primers were used to build TCR beta libraries. Each CDR3 protein is one row after TCRdb ran MiXCR on the multiplex PCR reads. The table has about 470,000 distinct CDR3 sequences, 15% to 20% seen once. CDR3 length: 17 amino acids. The ends lost 5 bases at V and 3 bases at J; junction bases unmatched: 15. Described time point: newly diagnosed GD, antithyroid drugs for less than 3 months. PBMC RNA served as the TCR library source. Doctors identified Graves' disease using the American Thyroid Association guidelines. Roughly 10 milliliters of peripheral blood went into EDTA tubes. There are many counts of this clonotype. What it recognizes is unknown. These sequences were also reported in another study, on T cells in Graves' hyperthyroidism and ophthalmopathy. From that study: HTBI primers were the set used in a first-round RT-PCR of the TCR CDR3.

V and J are TRBV12-3 or TRBV12-4 and TRBJ1-1; 7 bases line up with TRBD1. This TCR was sampled from a man in his forties with Graves disease. Sequenced here: peripheral blood mononuclear cells (PBMCs), sampled at new diagnosis, from a patient treated with antithyroid drugs. CDR3 loop: CASSPGRGHQGDTEAFF. The CDR3 coding sequence is TGTGCCAGCAGTCCAGGGAGGGGGCATCAGGGGGACACTGAAGCTTTCTTT.